These T cell receptor beta chains were read from a single sample in a study of blood T cells in healthy people across ages. MiXCR was run by TCRdb on the 5' RACE reads, yielding one entry per CDR3 protein. The table includes roughly 1,500,000 distinct CDR3 sequences, 42% detected once. Input material: blood. These receptors came from a woman aged 18-29 years in good health. Both conserved end residues are part of each CDR3. The D gene is left open where the match is weak.

D: TRBD2; V: TRBV27; J: TRBJ2-1; CDR3: CASSQRASGVNEQFF
D: TRBD1; V: TRBV12-3/TRBV12-4; J: TRBJ1-6; CDR3: CASKPGQGASPLHF
D: TRBD2; V: TRBV5-1; J: TRBJ2-1; CDR3: CASSLVTGTSANEQFF
D: -; V: TRBV28; J: TRBJ2-2; CDR3: CASRTDTTGELFF
D: TRBD1; V: TRBV6-1; J: TRBJ1-4; CDR3: CASRILETGALGEKLFF
D: TRBD2; V: TRBV3-1; J: -; CDR3: CASSQDGRVIEQYF
D: -; V: TRBV11-3; J: TRBJ2-1; CDR3: CASSPWRESSYNEQFF
D: -; V: TRBV27; J: TRBJ1-4; CDR3: CASRGGLEEKLFF
D: -; V: TRBV12-3/TRBV12-4; J: TRBJ1-1; CDR3: CASSTTGGYTEAFF
D: -; V: TRBV2; J: -; CDR3: CASSRTPDGTQYF
D: TRBD2; V: TRBV5-4; J: TRBJ2-7; CDR3: CASSLPSGEYNEQYF
D: -; V: TRBV15; J: TRBJ2-5; CDR3: CATSRDRGETQYF
D: -; V: TRBV12-3/TRBV12-4; J: TRBJ2-3; CDR3: CASSLGVGDAEYF
D: -; V: TRBV20-1; J: TRBJ1-1; CDR3: CSARGGSLYTEAFF
D: TRBD2; V: TRBV7-2; J: TRBJ2-5; CDR3: CASSLSPSSGSDETQYF
D: -; V: TRBV19; J: TRBJ2-3; CDR3: CASSRDFSTDTQYF
D: -; V: TRBV20-1; J: TRBJ1-2; CDR3: CSARDLEMGYGYTF
D: -; V: TRBV11-2; J: TRBJ1-1; CDR3: CASSQNDLGGRAFF
D: -; V: TRBV27; J: TRBJ2-1; CDR3: CASSPGTPKVNEQFF
D: -; V: TRBV20-1; J: -; CDR3: CSARDSFAVEGGHSYEQYF
D: -; V: TRBV4-1; J: TRBJ2-7; CDR3: CASSQAGVYEQYF
D: TRBD2; V: TRBV12-3/TRBV12-4; J: TRBJ2-5; CDR3: CASSLRGFRLAGEGSYNEQYF
D: -; V: TRBV5-6; J: TRBJ2-7; CDR3: CASSSALGFSYEQYF
D: TRBD1; V: TRBV5-1; J: TRBJ2-5; CDR3: CASLGTGEETQYF
D: TRBD2; V: TRBV7-2; J: TRBJ2-2; CDR3: CASSSAGFVDGELFF
D: -; V: TRBV5-1; J: TRBJ1-6; CDR3: CASSYGTENSPLHF
D: TRBD1; V: TRBV7-9; J: TRBJ2-5; CDR3: CDSSTGQGRGETQYF
D: -; V: TRBV29-1; J: TRBJ2-1; CDR3: CSASQGMVYEQFF
D: -; V: TRBV20-1; J: TRBJ1-2; CDR3: CSGLAGRDYGYTF
D: TRBD2; V: TRBV5-1; J: TRBJ2-1; CDR3: CASSLVGTSGRSYNEQFF
D: TRBD2; V: TRBV12-3/TRBV12-4; J: TRBJ2-1; CDR3: CASSPSGRHNNEQFF
D: -; V: TRBV7-2; J: TRBJ1-2; CDR3: CASSQSVDGNYGYTF
D: TRBD1; V: TRBV3-1; J: TRBJ2-5; CDR3: CASSDGTGGAKTQYF
D: -; V: TRBV5-1; J: TRBJ1-6; CDR3: CASSLVTGRTNSPLHF
D: -; V: TRBV11-1; J: TRBJ2-5; CDR3: CASSPQSPVTQYF
D: TRBD2; V: TRBV29-1; J: TRBJ2-3; CDR3: CSVVLAGHTDTQYF
D: TRBD1; V: TRBV29-1; J: TRBJ1-2; CDR3: CSVEVRGRAMNYGYTF
D: TRBD1; V: TRBV15; J: TRBJ2-7; CDR3: CATSFGTGTYEQYF
D: -; V: TRBV20-1; J: TRBJ1-2; CDR3: CSARLSAGYTF
D: -; V: TRBV6-5; J: TRBJ2-3; CDR3: CASSSWGARGDTQYF
D: TRBD1; V: TRBV12-5; J: TRBJ2-1; CDR3: CASGNAGGRGLNEQFF
D: -; V: TRBV6-5; J: TRBJ2-7; CDR3: CASNKRRGRQDEQYF
D: -; V: TRBV25-1; J: TRBJ1-1; CDR3: CASSDPRRENTEAFF